The 17 T cell receptor beta chains given below trace back to one sample, sequenced in a study of blood T cell repertoires in COVID-19. Repertoires were generated with immunoSEQ multiplex PCR, while TCRdb's copy carries only in-frame clones and drops some. The sample shows over 250,000 clones, approximately 80% of them seen only once. The sequenced sample consisted of PBMCs or T cells enriched from blood (not recorded which). The receptors were sampled from a man between 35 and 55 years old who had been exposed to COVID-19.

This clone occurred a few times. The rearrangement links TRBV7-9 to TRBJ2-6, with TRBD2 matching over 9 bases. Per germline, CDR1 SEHNR and CDR2 FQNEAQ (reference sequence). The CDR3 spans 19 residues. With 4 bases clipped from V and 2 bases from J, the junction kept 12 bases outside the gene matches. The CDR3 here is CASSSPNRVAGAGANVLTF. Here the CDR3 DNA reads TGTGCCAGCAGCTCCCCAAATCGGGTAGCGGGAGCTGGGGCCAACGTCCTGACTTTC.

The chain couples TRBV6-5 to TRBJ1-1, with a weak D call TRBD1 (6 bases). The CDR3 runs 14 residues. V was cut by 6 bases and J by 3 bases, with 14 bases left in between. Germline V gene lookup returns CDR1 MNHEY and CDR2 SVGAGI. CDR3 amino acids: CASRARTGYTEAFF. CDR3 DNA sequence: TGTGCCAGCAGGGCGAGAACAGGGTACACTGAAGCTTTCTTT.

This sequence joins TRBV6-1 and TRBJ1-5; possible D gene TRBD1, 5 bases. Germline CDR1 is MNHNS and CDR2 is SASEGT. V lost 0 bases, J lost 2 bases, and 14 bases lay in between. There are 17 residues in the CDR3. The CDR3 spells CASSEAPRVLGNQPQHF. Here the CDR3 DNA reads TGTGCCAGCAGTGAAGCCCCCAGGGTCTTGGGCAATCAGCCCCAGCATTTT.

The chain combines TRBV6-4 with TRBJ2-3, with 7 positions matching TRBD2. CDR1 is MRHNA and CDR2 is SNTAGT in the germline V gene. The CDR3 has 15 residues. V was clipped by 9 bases and J by 6 bases; unmatched bases: 15. The CDR3 region has the DNA TGTGCCAGACGACCACTAGCGCAAAATAAGGATACGCAGTATTTT. As protein: CARRPLAQNKDTQYF.

The sample holds one count of this clone. The chain links TRBV6-5 to TRBJ1-2; the D gene is possibly TRBD1 (6 bases). Trimming shortened V by 6 bases and J by 6 bases, and 14 bases separated the two germline ends. The CDR3 loop spans 13 amino acids. CDR1 is MNHEY and CDR2 is SVGAGI in the germline V gene. The CDR3 protein is CASSHVDRDGYTF. The CDR3 nucleotides are TGTGCCAGCAGCCACGTGGACAGAGATGGCTACACCTTC.

This chain joins TRBV7-9 and TRBJ2-2; 8 bases match TRBD1. This CDR3 is 15 amino acids long. Trimming removed 4 bases from V and 7 bases from J; junction bases left unmatched: 8. Per germline, CDR1 SEHNR and CDR2 FQNEAQ (reference sequence). In DNA form, the CDR3 reads TGTGCCAGCAGCTCCGATTGGGACAGGATCGGGGAGCTGTTTTTT. Translated, it gives CASSSDWDRIGELFF.

V is TRBV27 and J is TRBJ1-2; D is unclear. The V and J ends lost 3 bases and 2 bases respectively, with 7 bases between them. Germline V gene data show CDR1 as MNHEY and CDR2 as SMNVEV (reference sequence). CDR3 length equals 13 residues. DNA for the CDR3: TGTGCCAGCAGTTTTGGCAGGAACTATGGCTACACCTTC. Translation: CASSFGRNYGYTF.

The chain combines TRBV7-9 with TRBJ2-1; D call uncertain. CDR3 length: 13 residues. In germline, CDR1 is SEHNR, CDR2 FQNEAQ (reference sequence). V lost 4 bases, J lost 9 bases, and 13 bases lay in between. The CDR3 sequence is CASSSTIVSEQFF. Written as DNA, the CDR3 is TGTGCCAGCAGCTCAACCATCGTCAGTGAGCAGTTCTTC.

This chain connects TRBV19 to TRBJ2-1, with D possibly being TRBD2 (7 bases). Germline V gene sequence: CDR1 LNHDA, CDR2 SQIVND (reference sequence). Trimming shortened V by 3 bases and J by 8 bases, and 23 bases separated the two germline ends. This CDR3 spans 17 amino acids. CDR3 in amino acids: CASSIPLWGGPVDEQFF. The CDR3, as DNA: TGTGCCAGTAGTATCCCTCTCTGGGGGGGGCCGGTCGATGAGCAGTTCTTC.

CDR3 loop: CASSLRDRTSKAYYEQYF. The CDR3 nucleotides are TGCGCCAGCAGCTTACGGGACAGGACCTCCAAAGCGTACTACGAGCAGTACTTC. This chain uses TRBV5-1 with TRBJ2-7; 8 bases are shared with TRBD1. After removal of 2 bases from V and 3 bases from J, the junction contained 16 bases not matched to a gene. Germline V gene lookup returns CDR1 SGHRS and CDR2 YFSETQ. The CDR3 contains 18 residues.

The rearrangement uses TRBV5-1 and TRBJ2-6; D is perhaps TRBD1 (5 bases). CDR1 and CDR2 from the germline V gene are SGHRS and YFSETQ. The CDR3 sequence is 19 residues long. Trimming cost V 3 bases and J 0 bases, with 19 bases left between them. The CDR3 loop is CASSSRAPTTLSGANVLTF. In DNA, the CDR3 is TGCGCCAGCAGCTCCAGGGCACCTACCACACTCTCTGGGGCCAACGTCCTGACTTTC. The complete variable domain, with remaining parts taken from reference TRBV5-1 and TRBJ2-6, reads KAGVTQTPRYLIKTRGQQVTLSCSPISGHRSVSWYQQTPGQGLQFLFEYFSETQRNKGNFPGRFSGRQFSNSRSEMNVSTLELGDSALYLCASSSRAPTTLSGANVLTFGAGSRLTVL.

Regarding this clone: The identical CDR3 is also encoded by other nucleotide sequences in the sample. The chain combines TRBV7-3 with TRBJ1-1; D gene ambiguous. Trimming removed 2 bases at V and 1 base at J, with 8 bases between. Germline CDR1 reads SGHTA; CDR2 reads FQGTGA. The CDR3 has 14 amino acids. The CDR3: CASSLGQSNTEAFF. DNA for the CDR3: TGTGCCAGCAGCTTAGGTCAGTCGAACACTGAAGCTTTCTTT.

The V and J genes are TRBV12-3 or TRBV12-4 and TRBJ1-1; D ambiguous. The CDR3 covers 11 residues. V was trimmed by 7 bases and J by 8 bases, leaving 11 bases between them. CDR3 nucleotides: TGTGCCAGCATCCAGATAACCGAAGCTTTCTTT. Protein sequence: CASIQITEAFF.

This chain links TRBV24-1 with TRBJ2-5; TRBD2 is a possible D gene (7 bases). The CDR3 is 15 residues long. In germline, CDR1 is KGHDR, CDR2 SFDVKD. Trimming took 4 bases from V and 5 from J, leaving 16 bases between them. This chain's CDR3 is CATSEPRAGAETQYF. Written as DNA, the CDR3 is TGTGCCACCAGTGAGCCCCGGGCGGGGGCGGAGACCCAGTACTTC.

The CDR3 nucleotides read TGTGCCTGGAGTGCCGGGACATTTACAGGCTACACCTTC. Its protein is CAWSAGTFTGYTF. This chain joins TRBV30 and TRBJ1-2; TRBD1 might be the D (6 bases). The V end was cut by 1 base, the J end by 8 bases, with 14 bases between. Per germline, CDR1 GTSNPN and CDR2 SVGIG (reference sequence). The CDR3 extends over 13 amino acids.

Only one count was recorded for this clone. The chain carries TRBV6-1 and TRBJ1-2, with unresolved D. CDR3 length: 14 residues. The ends were cut back, 1 base at V and 7 bases at J, with 13 bases in the middle. From germline, CDR1 is MNHNS and CDR2 SASEGT. This CDR3 reads CASSEVLGRGGYTF. The CDR3 coding sequence is TGTGCCAGCAGTGAAGTATTGGGGAGAGGTGGCTACACCTTC.

The chain employs TRBV2 and TRBJ2-5, with TRBD1 as a possible D gene (6 bases). V was shortened by 11 bases and J by 2 bases, with 15 bases between the two germline ends. This CDR3 is 13 amino acids long. In germline, CDR1 is SNHLY, CDR2 FYNNEI. This CDR3 reads CAGSRGPQETQYF. CDR3 nucleotide sequence: TGTGCCGGAAGCAGGGGCCCACAAGAGACCCAGTACTTC.